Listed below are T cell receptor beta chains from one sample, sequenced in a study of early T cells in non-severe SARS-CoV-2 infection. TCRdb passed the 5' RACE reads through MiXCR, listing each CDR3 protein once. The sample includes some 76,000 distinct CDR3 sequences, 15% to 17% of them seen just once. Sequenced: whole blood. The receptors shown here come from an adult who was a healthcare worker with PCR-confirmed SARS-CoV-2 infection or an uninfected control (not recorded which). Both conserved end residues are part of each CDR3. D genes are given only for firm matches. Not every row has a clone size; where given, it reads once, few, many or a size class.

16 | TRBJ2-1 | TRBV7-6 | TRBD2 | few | TGTGCCAGCAGCTTGGCCTCTAGCGGGGGGGCCAATGAGCAGTTCTTC | CASSLASSGGANEQFF
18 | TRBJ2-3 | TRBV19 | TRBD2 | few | TGTGCCAGTAGTATGGTAGCGGGAGGATCCCCTAGCACAGATACGCAGTATTTT | CASSMVAGGSPSTDTQYF
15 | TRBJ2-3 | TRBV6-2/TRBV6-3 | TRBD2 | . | TGTGCCAGCAGATCTAGCGGGGGGCGACAAGATACGCAGTATTTT | CASRSSGGRQDTQYF
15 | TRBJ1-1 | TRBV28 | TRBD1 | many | TGTGCCAGCAGTGACTCTAGGACAGGTAGAACTGAAGCTTTCTTT | CASSDSRTGRTEAFF
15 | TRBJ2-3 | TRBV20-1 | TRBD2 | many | TGCAGTGTCGGGGGGGCCGCCCGTAGCACAGATACGCAGTATTTT | CSVGGAARSTDTQYF
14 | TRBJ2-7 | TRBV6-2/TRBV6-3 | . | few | TGTGCCAGCAGATTCCGGGACACCTCCTACGAGCAGTACTTC | CASRFRDTSYEQYF
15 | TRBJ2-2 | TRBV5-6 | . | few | TGTGCCAGCAGCTTTCTACAGGGTATCACCGGGGAGCTGTTTTTT | CASSFLQGITGELFF
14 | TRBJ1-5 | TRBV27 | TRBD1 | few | TGTGCCAGCAGTTTGACAGGGTTCAATCAGCCCCAGCATTTT | CASSLTGFNQPQHF
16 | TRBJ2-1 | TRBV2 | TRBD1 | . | TGTGCCAGCAGTGAAATGGGGACAGGTTTCTACAATGAGCAGTTCTTC | CASSEMGTGFYNEQFF
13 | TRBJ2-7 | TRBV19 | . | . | TGTGCCAGTAGTACCTCGGACGGTTACGAGCAGTACTTC | CASSTSDGYEQYF
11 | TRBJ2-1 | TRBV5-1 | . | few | TGCGCCAGCACCGTTGAGGATGAGCAGTTCTTC | CASTVEDEQFF
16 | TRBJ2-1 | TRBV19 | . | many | TGTGCCAGTAGTATTTCCGGGACACTCGTTAACAATGAGCAGTTCTTC | CASSISGTLVNNEQFF
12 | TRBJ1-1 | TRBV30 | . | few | TGTGCCTGGAGTGTACGGGGGGGCGAAGCTTTCTTT | CAWSVRGGEAFF
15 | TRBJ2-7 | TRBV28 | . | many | TGTGCCAGCAGCGAGGGGGGACACTGGACCTACGAGCAGTACTTC | CASSEGGHWTYEQYF
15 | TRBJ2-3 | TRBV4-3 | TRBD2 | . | TGCGCCAGCAGCCAACAACTAGCGGGAGCACATACGCAGTATTTT | CASSQQLAGAHTQYF
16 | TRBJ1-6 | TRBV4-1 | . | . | TGCGCCAGCAGCCAAGGTGTTCGCTCCTATAATTCACCCCTCCACTTT | CASSQGVRSYNSPLHF
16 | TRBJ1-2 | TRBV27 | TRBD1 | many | TGTGCCAGCAGTCCGGGACAGGGCTTTAAAAGAGGTGGCTACACCTTC | CASSPGQGFKRGGYTF
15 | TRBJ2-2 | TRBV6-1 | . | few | TGTGCCAGCAGCCGCAACAGGGTACTGGTCGGGGAGCTGTTTTTT | CASSRNRVLVGELFF
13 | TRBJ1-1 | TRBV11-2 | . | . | TGTGCCAGCAGGACAGTTCCTAACACTGAAGCTTTCTTT | CASRTVPNTEAFF
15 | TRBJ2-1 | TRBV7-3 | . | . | TGTGCCAGCAGCTTAACCAGGTCATCCTACAATGAGCAGTTCTTC | CASSLTRSSYNEQFF
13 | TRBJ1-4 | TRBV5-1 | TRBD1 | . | TGCGCCAGCGTCCTTAAGGGGGCCGAAAAACTGTTTTTT | CASVLKGAEKLFF
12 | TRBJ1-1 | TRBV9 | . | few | TGTGCCAGCAGCGTAAGCGACCATGAAGCTTTCTTT | CASSVSDHEAFF
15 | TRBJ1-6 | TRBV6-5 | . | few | TGTGCCAGCAGTTACTCGACAGGTCACAATTCACCCCTCCACTTT | CASSYSTGHNSPLHF
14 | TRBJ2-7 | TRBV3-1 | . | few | TGTGCCAGCAGCCGGACCGTAGGGAGCTACGAGCAGTACTTC | CASSRTVGSYEQYF
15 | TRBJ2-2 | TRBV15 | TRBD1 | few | TGTGCCACCGCCCCAGACAGGGTAGAAACCGGGGAGCTGTTTTTT | CATAPDRVETGELFF
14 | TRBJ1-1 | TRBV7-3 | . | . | TGTGCCAGCAGGCCCGGCGAGGGCTACACTGAAGCTTTCTTT | CASRPGEGYTEAFF
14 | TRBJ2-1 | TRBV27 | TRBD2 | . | TGTGCCAGCAGTGTTAGCGGGGTCAGAAATGAGCAGTTCTTC | CASSVSGVRNEQFF
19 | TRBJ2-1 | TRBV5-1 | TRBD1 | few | TGCGCCAGCAGCTTGGTCGGGACAGGGGGTTCCAGCTCCTACAATGAGCAGTTCTTC | CASSLVGTGGSSSYNEQFF
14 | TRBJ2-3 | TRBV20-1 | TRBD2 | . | TGCAGTGCAGGGACTAGCGGGCTGGGAGATACGCAGTATTTT | CSAGTSGLGDTQYF
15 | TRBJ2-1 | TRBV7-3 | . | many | TGTGCCAGCAGCTTCGCGGGGAACCCTTCTAATGAGCAGTTCTTC | CASSFAGNPSNEQFF
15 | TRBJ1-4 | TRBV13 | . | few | TGTGCCAGCAGCATACTACAGGGAGCGAATGAAAAACTGTTTTTT | CASSILQGANEKLFF
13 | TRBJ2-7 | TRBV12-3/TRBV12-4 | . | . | TGTGCCAGCAGGAAGGCAGCCTCCTACGAGCAGTACTTC | CASRKAASYEQYF
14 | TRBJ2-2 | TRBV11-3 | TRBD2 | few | TGTGCCAGCAGCCCCGGTCGGGGGGCCGGGGAGCTGTTTTTT | CASSPGRGAGELFF
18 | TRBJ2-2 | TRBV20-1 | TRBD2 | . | TGCAGTGCTAGAGATTCGAAAAAGGGGACTAGCGCCACCGGGGAGCTGTTTTTT | CSARDSKKGTSATGELFF
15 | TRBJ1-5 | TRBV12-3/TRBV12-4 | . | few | TGTGCCAGCAGATCTACAGGGCTGGGCAATCAGCCCCAGCATTTT | CASRSTGLGNQPQHF
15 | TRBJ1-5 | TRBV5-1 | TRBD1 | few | TGCGCCAGCAGCTTGGGAGGGGGCAGAGGTCAGCCCCAGCATTTT | CASSLGGGRGQPQHF
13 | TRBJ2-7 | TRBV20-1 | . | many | TGCAGTGCTAGAGATCCCCTAGCCTACGAGCAGTACTTC | CSARDPLAYEQYF
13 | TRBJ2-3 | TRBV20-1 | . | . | TGCAGTGCTAGCCCAGACTCATCCGATACGCAGTATTTT | CSASPDSSDTQYF
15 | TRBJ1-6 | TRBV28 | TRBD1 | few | TGTGCCAGCAGTCGACGACAGGGGGCGATTTCACCCCTCCACTTT | CASSRRQGAISPLHF
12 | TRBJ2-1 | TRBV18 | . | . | TGTGCCAGCTCACTTCCTTCGGGTGAGCAGTTCTTC | CASSLPSGEQFF
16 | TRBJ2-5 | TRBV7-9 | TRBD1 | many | TGTGCCAGCAGCTTACCATTCGGGACAGGGGAAGAGACCCAGTACTTC | CASSLPFGTGEETQYF
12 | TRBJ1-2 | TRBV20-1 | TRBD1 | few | TGCAGTGCCAAAAGGGGGACAGAAAAGCACGAGTTC | CSAKRGTEKHEF
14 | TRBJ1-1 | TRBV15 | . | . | TGTGCCACCAGCGGTGGAGGTTTGAACACTGAAGCTTTCTTT | CATSGGGLNTEAFF
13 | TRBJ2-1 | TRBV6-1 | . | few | TGTGCCTGTCTACTAAGCTCCTACAATGAGCAGTTCTTC | CACLLSSYNEQFF
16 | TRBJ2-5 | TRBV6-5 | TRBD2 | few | TGTGCCAGCAGGACGCGACTAGCGGGGGAGAAAGAGACCCAGTACTTC | CASRTRLAGEKETQYF
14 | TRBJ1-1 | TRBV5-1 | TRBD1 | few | TGCGCCAGCAGGGACAGGGAGGACGACACTGAAGCTTTCTTT | CASRDREDDTEAFF
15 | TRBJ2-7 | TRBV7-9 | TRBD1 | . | TGTGCCAGCAGCTTATTGACAGGGGTGGGCTACGAGCAGTACTTC | CASSLLTGVGYEQYF
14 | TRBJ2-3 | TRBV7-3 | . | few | TGTGCCAGCAGCTTAGGGCAGAATACAGATACGCAGTATTTT | CASSLGQNTDTQYF
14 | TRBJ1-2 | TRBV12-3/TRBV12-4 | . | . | TGTGCCAGCAGACCTGGGGGGCCCCACTATGGCTACACCTTC | CASRPGGPHYGYTF
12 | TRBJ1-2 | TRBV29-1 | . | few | TGCAGCGTTGAAGGGCCGGCTGGAGGCTACACCTTC | CSVEGPAGGYTF
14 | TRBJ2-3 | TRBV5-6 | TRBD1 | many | TGTGCCAGCAGCTCAAGACAGGGTACAGATACGCAGTATTTT | CASSSRQGTDTQYF
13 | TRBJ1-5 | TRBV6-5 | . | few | TGTGCCAGCAGTTACTCAGCGGGCGGGCCCCAGCATTTT | CASSYSAGGPQHF
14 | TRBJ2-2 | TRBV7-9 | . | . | TGTGCCAGCAGCCGTGGTACGAACACCGGGGAGCTGTTTTTT | CASSRGTNTGELFF